The rows below give T cell receptor beta chains drawn from one sample of a study of T cell responses to AZD1222 COVID-19 vaccine. TCRdb's table, derived via immunoSEQ multiplex PCR, lists solely in-frame clones and lacks some. The data show approximately 85,000 clones, around 85% seen once. Sequencing used peripheral blood, obtained on day 0 of AZD1222 vaccination. Receptors were obtained from an adult in good health. The CDR3 runs from the conserved cysteine through the conserved F or W. Each record gives: J gene, clone size, V gene, D gene, CDR3 protein, CDR3 DNA. The D gene is left open where the match is weak. Only some rows state a clone size, as once, few, many or a class for expanded clones.

TRBJ1-1	NA	TRBV4-2	NA	CASSQEAVNTEAFF	TGTGCCAGCAGCCAAGAGGCGGTGAACACTGAAGCTTTCTTT
TRBJ2-7	few	TRBV7-2	TRBD2	CASRGGSSYEQYF	TGTGCCAGCAGGGGCGGGAGCTCCTACGAGCAGTACTTC
TRBJ2-1	NA	TRBV28	NA	CASSLGSYNEQFF	TGTGCCAGCAGTTTAGGAAGTTACAATGAGCAGTTCTTC
TRBJ2-7	NA	TRBV7-8	TRBD2	CASSRGLAGVRPYEQYF	TGTGCCAGCAGCCGAGGCCTAGCGGGAGTTCGTCCCTACGAGCAGTACTTC
TRBJ2-1	NA	TRBV5-1	TRBD2	CATNHGLADDSYNEQFF	TGCGCCACCAACCACGGACTAGCGGACGACTCCTACAATGAGCAGTTCTTC
TRBJ1-5	NA	TRBV6-5	NA	CASSYSTMGPQHF	TGTGCCAGCAGTTACTCGACCATGGGGCCCCAGCATTTT
TRBJ2-2	few	TRBV3-1/TRBV3-2	NA	CASSQDQNTGELFF	TGTGCCAGCAGCCAAGACCAAAACACCGGGGAGCTGTTTTTT
TRBJ1-6	NA	TRBV6-5	NA	CASSYIQAGVNSPLHF	TGTGCCAGCAGTTACATCCAAGCAGGGGTTAATTCACCCCTCCACTTT
TRBJ1-2	NA	TRBV5-4	TRBD1	CASSLGGQGARGYTF	TGTGCCAGCAGCTTGGGGGGACAGGGGGCGCGGGGCTACACCTTC
TRBJ2-3	NA	TRBV7-9	TRBD2	CASSSLDGSGGIRLGTQYF	TGTGCCAGCAGCTCCCTTGACGGTAGCGGGGGTATACGGCTGGGTACGCAGTATTTT
TRBJ1-2	NA	TRBV4-3	NA	CASSQDGGTKYGYTF	TGCGCCAGCAGCCAAGATGGAGGGACGAAATATGGCTACACCTTC
TRBJ2-7	NA	TRBV11-2	NA	CASRSLSGAGEQYF	TGTGCCAGCAGGTCCTTATCGGGGGCGGGCGAGCAGTACTTC
TRBJ1-2	NA	TRBV5-1	TRBD1	CASSALLTGESTF	TGCGCCAGCAGCGCCCTATTAACAGGGGAGTCTACCTTC
TRBJ1-5	NA	TRBV12-5	TRBD1	CASGAQGAYQPQHF	TGTGCTAGTGGTGCACAGGGGGCATATCAGCCCCAGCATTTT
TRBJ2-5	NA	TRBV6-5	TRBD2	CASSSGGETQYF	TGTGCCAGCAGTTCCGGGGGGGAGACCCAGTACTTC
TRBJ2-3	NA	TRBV7-9	NA	CASSFFPPGTDTQYF	TGTGCCAGCAGCTTCTTTCCACCAGGGACAGATACGCAGTATTTT
TRBJ1-3	once	TRBV18	NA	CASSPRTVDGSGNTIYF	TGTGCCAGCTCACCAAGGACGGTCGACGGCTCTGGAAACACCATATATTTT
TRBJ2-7	NA	TRBV11-3	TRBD2	CASSLDGVAGGYEQYF	TGTGCCAGCAGCTTAGATGGAGTAGCGGGAGGGTACGAGCAGTACTTC
TRBJ2-5	NA	TRBV6-5	NA	CASMDGGQETQYF	TGTGCCAGCATGGACGGGGGCCAAGAGACCCAGTACTTC
TRBJ1-2	NA	TRBV2	NA	CASSRQIHYGYTF	TGTGCCAGCAGCCGGCAGATCCACTATGGCTACACCTTC
TRBJ1-2	few	TRBV5-1	NA	CASSLDREYGYTF	TGCGCCAGCAGCTTGGACAGGGAGTATGGCTACACCTTC
TRBJ2-1	NA	TRBV5-1	NA	CASSLVGGSYNEQFF	TGCGCCAGCAGCTTGGTTGGGGGCTCCTACAATGAGCAGTTCTTC
TRBJ1-5	NA	TRBV24-1	NA	CATSGGAGQPQHF	TGTGCCACCAGCGGGGGCGCCGGTCAGCCCCAGCATTTT
TRBJ1-6	NA	TRBV5-1	NA	CASSLEAGWNSPLHF	TGCGCCAGCAGCTTGGAAGCAGGGTGGAATTCACCCCTCCACTTT
TRBJ1-2	NA	TRBV12-3/TRBV12-4	NA	CASSSQGRYGYTF	TGTGCCAGCAGTTCTCAGGGGCGGTATGGCTACACCTTC
TRBJ1-2	NA	TRBV6-5	TRBD1	CASSPPGQGRYGYTF	TGTGCCAGCAGTCCCCCGGGACAGGGACGCTATGGCTACACCTTC
TRBJ2-7	few	TRBV12-3/TRBV12-4	NA	CASSFGYEQYF	TGTGCCAGCAGTTTTGGGTACGAGCAGTACTTC
TRBJ2-2	NA	TRBV27	NA	CASSLQGGLNTGELFF	TGTGCCAGCAGTTTACAGGGGGGATTGAACACCGGGGAGCTGTTTTTT
TRBJ1-1	NA	TRBV9	NA	CASSVDPPRLVYPKAFF	TGTGCCAGCAGCGTAGATCCCCCTAGACTAGTTTACCCCAAAGCTTTCTTT
TRBJ1-2	NA	TRBV6-5	NA	CASSPSRGAGYGYTF	TGTGCCAGCAGTCCGTCGCGGGGCGCGGGCTATGGCTACACCTTC
TRBJ2-5	NA	TRBV2	NA	CASSVRGSRETQYF	TGTGCCAGCAGTGTGCGGGGATCAAGGGAGACCCAGTACTTC
TRBJ1-2	NA	TRBV19	TRBD1	CASSGATGPYGYTF	TGTGCCAGTAGTGGGGCGACAGGGCCCTATGGCTACACCTTC
TRBJ2-3	NA	TRBV9	TRBD2	CASSVGSSGSTDTQYF	TGTGCCAGCAGCGTAGGTTCTAGCGGGAGCACAGATACGCAGTATTTT
TRBJ2-6	NA	TRBV11-3	NA	CASSPGRANVLTF	TGTGCCAGCAGCCCCGGGCGGGCCAACGTCCTGACTTTC
TRBJ1-2	NA	TRBV29-1	TRBD1	CSYGQGDGYTF	TGCAGCTATGGACAGGGGGATGGCTACACCTTC
TRBJ1-5	NA	TRBV30	NA	CAWEGGLGQPQHF	TGTGCCTGGGAGGGAGGCCTTGGGCAGCCCCAGCATTTT
TRBJ1-2	NA	TRBV6-5	TRBD1	CASCKYVTGGYGYTF	TGTGCCAGCTGTAAATATGTGACAGGGGGCTATGGCTACACCTTC
TRBJ1-6	NA	TRBV7-9	NA	CASSSDSYSPLHF	TGTGCCAGCAGCTCCGACAGCTACTCACCCCTCCACTTT
TRBJ2-1	NA	TRBV7-9	TRBD2	CASSFLAGVLHEQFF	TGTGCCAGCAGCTTTCTAGCGGGAGTTTTGCATGAGCAGTTCTTC
TRBJ1-2	NA	TRBV7-2	NA	CASSLESRGYTF	TGTGCCAGCAGCTTAGAATCCCGCGGCTACACCTTC
TRBJ1-3	NA	TRBV30	NA	CAWSRVVAPGNTIYF	TGTGCCTGGAGCCGAGTTGTAGCACCTGGAAACACCATATATTTT
TRBJ1-5	few	TRBV30	NA	CAWGRNSNQPQHF	TGTGCCTGGGGACGGAATAGCAATCAGCCCCAGCATTTT
TRBJ1-1	NA	TRBV6-5	NA	CASSRVYDTEAFF	TGTGCCAGCAGTAGGGTATATGACACTGAAGCTTTCTTT
TRBJ2-1	once	TRBV6-5	NA	CASSPKRGGKFF	TGTGCCAGCAGTCCGAAGAGGGGGGGAAAGTTCTTC
TRBJ1-1	NA	TRBV2	TRBD1	CASSEGKQGTSEAFF	TGTGCCAGCAGTGAAGGAAAACAGGGGACCTCTGAAGCTTTCTTT
TRBJ2-7	NA	TRBV6-5	NA	CASSYFGGRGYEQYF	TGTGCCAGCAGTTACTTTGGGGGCCGTGGTTACGAGCAGTACTTC
TRBJ2-6	NA	TRBV7-2	NA	CASSLGRGGANVLTF	TGTGCCAGCAGCTTAGGGAGAGGAGGGGCCAACGTCCTGACTTTC
TRBJ1-2	NA	TRBV6-6	TRBD1	CASSPLSQGIDYGYTF	TGTGCCAGCAGCCCACTTTCACAGGGGATAGACTATGGCTACACCTTC
TRBJ2-5	NA	TRBV11-3	NA	CASSLYSQETQYF	TGTGCCAGCAGCTTATATAGCCAAGAGACCCAGTACTTC
TRBJ1-2	NA	TRBV5-6	NA	CASSLEGPQGYTF	TGTGCCAGCAGCTTGGAGGGGCCTCAGGGCTACACCTTC